These 19 T cell receptor beta chains were all obtained from the same sample, sequenced in a study of naive and memory T cell subsets. Regarding the study as a whole: Especially in CD8 cells, naive repertoires contained a few larger clonotypes, possibly CD45RA-re-expressing memory cells.

Their antigens remain unidentified. Both TRBC1 and TRBC2 were covered by a beta constant-region primer of two equimolar oligonucleotides. The ligated cDNA underwent four PCR rounds using SP2 and nested alpha and beta constant-region primers. One entry per CDR3 protein results from TCRdb running MiXCR on the UMI-ligation and nested PCR reads. The table includes approximately 150,000 distinct CDR3 sequences, under 25% detected once. The sequenced material came from naive CD8+ T cells from blood. The receptors derive from a human donor in good health.

The gene calls are TRBV4-3 and TRBJ1-2; D remains unclear. Germline CDR1 reads LGHNA; CDR2 reads YSLEER. The CDR3 has 15 residues. Trimming cost V 4 bases and J 8 bases, with 20 bases left between them. The CDR3 bases are TGCGCCAGCAGCCCTTTGGACTCCCCTTTGGGGGGCTACACCTTC. This sequence encodes CASSPLDSPLGGYTF.

The chain is built from TRBV12-3 or TRBV12-4 and TRBJ2-5; tentative D call: TRBD2 (7 bases). The CDR3 is made up of 15 amino acids. The V end lost 2 bases, the J end lost 5 bases, and 15 bases lay between the germline ends. The CDR3, as DNA: TGTGCCAGCAGTTTATTCGGGGGGCCCGAGGAGACCCAGTACTTC. This translates into CASSLFGGPEETQYF.

This clonotype turned up a few times. V gene TRBV12-3 or TRBV12-4 combines with J gene TRBJ1-2; D call uncertain. Trimming left V 4 bases short and J 1 base short, with 16 bases between. The length of the CDR3 is 16 residues. CDR3 loop: CASSSLSRIYNYGYTF. CDR3 bases: TGTGCCAGCAGTTCGCTATCAAGGATCTATAACTATGGCTACACCTTC.

The V gene is TRBV5-5, the J gene TRBJ2-7; weak D call: TRBD1 (6 bases). The CDR3 extends over 14 amino acids. Trimming stripped 5 bases from V and 0 bases from J, with 12 bases between. The germline V gene has CDR1 SGHKS and CDR2 YYEKEE (reference sequence). CDR3 sequence (DNA): TGTGCCAGCAGTCTAGAGGACAGCTCCTACGAGCAGTACTTC. Its protein is CASSLEDSSYEQYF.

The chain links TRBV21-1 to TRBJ2-3; the D segment call TRBD1 is taken from the table without a DNA check. TRBV21-1 is described as a pseudogene. The CDR3 contains 16 residues. This CDR3 is CASSKQGVPSTDTQYF. DNA of the CDR3: TGTGCCAGCAGCAAACAGGGTGTTCCCAGCACAGATACGCAGTATTTT.

This clonotype was detected a few times. The chain has TRBV28 and TRBJ2-7; no firm D call. V gave up 6 bases and J gave up 0 bases, with 15 bases separating them. There are 15 residues in the CDR3. Germline CDR1 and CDR2: MDHEN and SYDVKM. The CDR3 sequence: CASSRRSLSSYEQYF. The CDR3 nucleotides read TGTGCCAGCAGCCGCCGGAGCCTGAGCTCCTACGAGCAGTACTTC.

This sequence joins TRBV24-1 and TRBJ2-2, with unresolved D. CDR1 and CDR2 (germline): KGHDR, SFDVKD. V lost 5 bases and J 4 bases, leaving 10 bases between the germline ends. The CDR3 has 14 residues. The CDR3 sequence is CATSGVGSTGELFF. CDR3 bases: TGTGCCACCAGTGGCGTAGGGTCCACCGGGGAGCTGTTTTTT.

In its sample, this clonotype was seen a few times. This chain joins TRBV29-1 and TRBJ2-7; the D call may be TRBD1 or TRBD2 (5 bases each). Looked up from germline, CDR1 is SQVTM and CDR2 is ANQGSEA. The CDR3 sequence is 14 residues long. V was trimmed by 6 bases and J by 1 base, leaving 16 bases between them. Here the CDR3 DNA reads TGCAGCGTGGCCGGGACGTTCGAGTCCTACGAGCAGTACTTC. Its translation is CSVAGTFESYEQYF.

This clonotype has only a few counts. J is TRBJ2-5 and V is TRBV6-5; 8 bases align to TRBD1. The junction had 7 bases not matched to a gene; V was cut back by 6 bases and J by 1 base. Germline CDR1 and CDR2: MNHEY and SVGAGI. The CDR3 is 15 amino acids. CDR3 protein: CASRPWTGTQETQYF. The CDR3 DNA reads TGTGCCAGCAGACCGTGGACAGGGACCCAAGAGACCCAGTACTTC.

The chain is built from TRBV12-5 and TRBJ1-1; TRBD1 agrees at 12 bases. Per the germline V gene, CDR1 is LGHNT and CDR2 is FRNRAP. The trim removed 5 bases at V and 1 base at J, leaving 5 bases unmatched. CDR3 size: 16 residues. The CDR3 reads CASGLGTGGANTEAFF. The DNA of the CDR3 is TGTGCTAGTGGTCTAGGGACAGGGGGCGCGAACACTGAAGCTTTCTTT.

This chain links TRBV12-5 with TRBJ1-1; D perhaps matches TRBD1 (6 bases). The CDR3 is 14 amino acids. Trimming stripped 6 bases from V and 3 bases from J, with 14 bases between. Germline assignment: CDR1 LGHNT and CDR2 FRNRAP. In nucleotides, the CDR3 is TGTGCTAGTGGGACAGAGGACAGCCACACTGAAGCTTTCTTT. Its protein product is CASGTEDSHTEAFF.

The genes are TRBV5-5 and TRBJ1-1; TRBD1 might be the D (6 bases). Trimming pared 7 bases from V and 2 bases from J, leaving 18 bases between. CDR3 length equals 15 residues. Germline V gene data show CDR1 as SGHKS and CDR2 as YYEKEE (reference sequence). The CDR3 sequence: CASEPWGPQNTEAFF. Here the CDR3 DNA reads TGTGCCAGCGAACCTTGGGGGCCCCAAAACACTGAAGCTTTCTTT.

This clonotype has just a few counts. The J gene is TRBJ2-7, the V gene TRBV27; 8 nucleotides agree with TRBD1. Per the germline V gene, CDR1 is MNHEY and CDR2 is SMNVEV (reference sequence). J gave up 5 bases and V 5 bases, and 8 bases lay outside the gene matches. This CDR3 has 14 amino acids. The CDR3 region has the DNA TGTGCCAGCAGTCTCGGGACAGGAGAAAACGAGCAGTACTTC. Its protein is CASSLGTGENEQYF.

This clonotype was recorded a few times. This chain joins TRBV5-6 and TRBJ2-1; D gene unclear. Trimming cost V 2 bases and J 4 bases, with 13 bases left between them. CDR1 is SGHDT, CDR2 YYEEEE, per germline. The CDR3 sequence is 15 residues long. CDR3 DNA: TGTGCCAGCAGCTTTTCGCTAAGCCGGTACAATGAGCAGTTCTTC. Its protein product is CASSFSLSRYNEQFF.

The chain employs TRBV29-1 and TRBJ2-1; D unresolved. The CDR3 totals 13 residues. CDR1 is SQVTM and CDR2 is ANQGSEA in the germline V gene. Trimming cost V 3 bases and J 3 bases, with 9 bases left between them. CDR3 residues: CSVEFGYYNEQFF. The CDR3 DNA is TGCAGCGTTGAGTTCGGGTACTACAATGAGCAGTTCTTC.

This clonotype was found a few times. This rearrangement joins TRBV6-2 or TRBV6-3 to TRBJ2-7; 7 bases are shared with TRBD2. CDR3 length equals 20 residues. V lost 2 bases and J lost 3; bases outside the gene matches: 22. The V gene's germline CDR1 is MNHEY and CDR2 SVGEGT. The CDR3 DNA reads TGTGCCAGCAGTTACAACTTGGACCTAGCGGCTTGGGGGAGAGACTACGAGCAGTACTTC. It codes for CASSYNLDLAAWGRDYEQYF.

The rearrangement links TRBV7-9 to TRBJ2-1, with 10 bases fitting TRBD1. Unmatched junction bases numbered 3, after V lost 5 bases and J lost 2 bases. CDR1 and CDR2 (germline): SEHNR, FQNEAQ (reference sequence). The CDR3 length is 15 residues. CDR3 bases: TGTGCCAGCAGCGTAGGGACAGGGGCCTACAATGAGCAGTTCTTC. Translating gives CASSVGTGAYNEQFF.

The chain is built from TRBV4-3 and TRBJ2-7; TRBD1 might be the D (6 bases). V lost 0 bases to trimming and J lost 7 bases, with 16 bases between them. The CDR3 consists of 15 residues. The V gene's germline CDR1 is LGHNA and CDR2 YSLEER. The CDR3 loop reads CASSQDQGTSLEQYF. CDR3 sequence (DNA): TGCGCCAGCAGCCAAGATCAGGGGACATCTCTTGAGCAGTACTTC.

This clonotype has just a few counts. The rearrangement joins TRBV6-6 to TRBJ1-5; tentatively, D is TRBD1 (5 bases). The CDR3 contains 18 residues. The V end was cut by 0 bases, the J end by 1 base, with 16 bases between. Germline CDR1 reads MNHNY; CDR2 reads SVGAGI (reference sequence). DNA of the CDR3: TGTGCCAGCAGTTACTCGACGGGCCAGACAGTCAGCAATCAGCCCCAGCATTTT. It specifies CASSYSTGQTVSNQPQHF.